This TCR beta chain emerged from a study of blood T cell repertoires in COVID-19. This CDR3 has 18 residues. With V trimmed by 0 bases and J by 6 bases, 12 bases remained unmatched. Germline lookup yields CDR1 LGHDT and CDR2 YNNKEL (reference sequence). Authors' methods: How many nucleated cells were present was estimated from reference gene primer amplification. This table comes from immunoSEQ multiplex PCR, and its TCRdb copy is limited to in-frame clones, with some not included. V, J and clone size were drawn from that table, and D and trimming were deduced from the DNA. The sample carries more than 100,000 clones, roughly 90% recorded once.

The receptor was derived from a woman between 55 and 75 years old with acute or convalescent COVID-19. The specimen sequenced was peripheral blood. The chain carries TRBV3-1 (or the pseudogene TRBV3-2) and TRBJ1-1, with TRBD1 matching over 11 bases. Here the CDR3 reads CASSQDTGTGGGYAEAFF. In nucleotides, the CDR3 is TGTGCCAGCAGCCAAGATACCGGGACAGGGGGAGGGTACGCTGAAGCTTTCTTT.